This TCR beta chain is from a study of spatial heterogeneity in lung cancer. Study as a whole: On average, each unique TCR and UMI combination appeared more than ten times in raw reads.

Carried by each TCR cDNA molecule was a unique molecular identifier. One entry per CDR3 protein results from TCRdb running MiXCR on the 5' RACE reads. Of roughly 3,600 distinct CDR3 sequences in the sample, roughly 8.7% were seen once. Study outcomes and limitations: In tumors, expanded intratumoral alpha and beta TCR counts tracked mutation counts.

The CDR3 loop spans 15 amino acids. The germline V gene has CDR1 SGHTA and CDR2 FQGTGA. V lost 4 bases, J lost 7 bases, and 10 bases stayed unmatched. The time point here: sample taken at primary tumor resection. The cohort: some 73 early-stage, untreated non-small cell lung cancer patients. Whole RNA, which was extracted from tumor, nontumor lung tissue or frozen PBMC, was sequenced without any cell sorting. To note about this clonotype: The target antigen is unknown.

Here the sequenced sample was lung tumor tissue, taken at surgery. This rearrangement joins TRBV7-3 to TRBJ1-3; 7 nucleotides line up with TRBD1. This clonotype originated in a male donor with early-stage non-small cell lung cancer. The CDR3 DNA sequence: TGTGCCAGCAGCTCACCCGACAGGGAGCGCAACACCATATATTTT. Translating gives CASSSPDRERNTIYF.